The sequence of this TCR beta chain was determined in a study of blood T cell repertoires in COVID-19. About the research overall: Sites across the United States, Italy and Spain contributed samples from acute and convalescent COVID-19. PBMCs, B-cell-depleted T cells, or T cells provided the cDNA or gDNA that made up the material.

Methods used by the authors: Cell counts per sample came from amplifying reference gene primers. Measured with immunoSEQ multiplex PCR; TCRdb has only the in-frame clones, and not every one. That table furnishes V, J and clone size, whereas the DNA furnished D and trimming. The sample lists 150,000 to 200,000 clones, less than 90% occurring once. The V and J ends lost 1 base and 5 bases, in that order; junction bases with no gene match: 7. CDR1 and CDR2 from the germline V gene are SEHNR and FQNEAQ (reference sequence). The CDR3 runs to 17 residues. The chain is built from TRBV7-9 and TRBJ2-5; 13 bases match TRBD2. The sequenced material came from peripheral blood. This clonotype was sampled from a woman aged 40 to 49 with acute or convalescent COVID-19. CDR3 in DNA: TGTGCCAGCAGCTTAGGGCCGTGGACTAGCGGGGGTGAGACCCAGTACTTC. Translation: CASSLGPWTSGGETQYF.